The rows below give T cell receptor beta chains drawn from one sample of a study of cytomegalovirus exposure and HLA in healthy donors. Produced via immunoSEQ multiplex PCR; TCRdb's table is partial and in-frame only. The profile shows around 130,000 clones, 81% of them singletons. Material: PBMCs. These receptors originate from a woman in her 40s in good health and CMV-seronegative. CDR3s include the opening cysteine and the closing phenylalanine or tryptophan. A D gene is named only where the DNA matches it firmly. Not every row has a clone size; where given, it reads once, few, many or a size class.

CASSGRGSDTQYF,TGTGCCAGCAGCGGGCGGGGGTCAGATACGCAGTATTTT,TRBJ2-3,.,TRBV7-9,TRBD2
CASSFTGGIDTGELFF,TGTGCCAGCAGTTTTACAGGGGGCATCGACACCGGGGAGCTGTTTTTT,TRBJ2-2,.,TRBV28,TRBD1
CASSLFSDPGVEQYF,TGTGCCAGCAGCCTTTTTTCGGATCCCGGGGTCGAGCAGTACTTC,TRBJ2-7,.,TRBV9,.
CASSSGTRGRTQYF,TGTGCCAGCAGTTCGGGGACAAGAGGAAGGACCCAGTACTTC,TRBJ2-5,.,TRBV11-2,.
CASSAGHQQPQHF,TGTGCCAGCAGTGCGGGACACCAACAGCCCCAGCATTTT,TRBJ1-5,.,TRBV2,.
CASSGGTTTNEKLFF,TGTGCCAGCAGTGGAGGGACGACAACTAATGAAAAACTGTTTTTT,TRBJ1-4,.,TRBV27,.
CASSQETGTGEQYF,TGTGCCAGCAGCCAAGAGACAGGGACGGGCGAGCAGTACTTC,TRBJ2-7,.,TRBV4-2,TRBD1
CASSLTGANTGELFF,TGTGCCAGCAGTCTAACCGGAGCGAACACCGGGGAGCTGTTTTTT,TRBJ2-2,.,TRBV6-1,.
CASSILSRDTQYF,TGTGCCAGTAGTATACTGAGCCGCGATACGCAGTATTTT,TRBJ2-3,.,TRBV19,.
CASKPGLGGYEQYF,TGTGCCAGCAAGCCGGGACTAGGGGGTTACGAGCAGTACTTC,TRBJ2-7,.,TRBV6-6,TRBD2
CASSQAGTGLGGELFF,TGTGCCAGCAGCCAAGCAGGGACAGGGCTAGGCGGGGAGCTGTTTTTT,TRBJ2-2,.,TRBV4-2,TRBD1
CAVPGKVVDEQYF,TGTGCCGTCCCGGGGAAGGTAGTCGACGAGCAGTACTTC,TRBJ2-7,.,TRBV10-3,.
CASSEQGFKNLQYF,TGTGCCAGCAGTGAACAGGGGTTTAAGAACCTGCAGTACTTC,TRBJ2-7,few,TRBV2,.
CASSPGQNYEQYF,TGTGCCAGCAGCCCGGGACAGAACTACGAGCAGTACTTC,TRBJ2-7,.,TRBV5-6,TRBD1
CASSTGTGGENYGYTF,TGTGCCAGCAGTACCGGGACAGGGGGCGAAAACTATGGCTACACCTTC,TRBJ1-2,.,TRBV6-6,TRBD1
CASRPMTLNYGYTF,TGCGCCAGCAGGCCTATGACTCTTAACTATGGCTACACCTTC,TRBJ1-2,.,TRBV5-1,.
CASSQGLVYTGELFF,TGTGCCAGCAGCCAAGGGCTAGTGTACACCGGGGAGCTGTTTTTT,TRBJ2-2,.,TRBV14,.
CASSLATGASGYTF,TGTGCCAGCAGCTTAGCTACAGGGGCCAGTGGCTACACCTTC,TRBJ1-2,.,TRBV7-2,TRBD1
CAWSVTEQGETQYF,TGTGCCTGGAGTGTAACGGAACAGGGAGAGACCCAGTACTTC,TRBJ2-5,.,TRBV30,.
CASSVVGGVYNEQFF,TGTGCCAGCAGCGTAGTAGGGGGGGTCTACAATGAGCAGTTCTTC,TRBJ2-1,.,TRBV9,.